This T cell receptor beta chain was recorded in a study of spatial heterogeneity in lung cancer. One entry per CDR3 protein, called by TCRdb with MiXCR from the 5' RACE reads. The data contain approximately 14,000 distinct CDR3 sequences, 10% to 12% of them singletons. Time point defined: sample taken at primary tumor resection. Extraction of whole RNA from tumor, nontumor lung or frozen PBMC preceded unsorted sequencing. The sequencing here drew on PBMCs, taken at surgery. This clonotype was sampled from a female donor with early-stage non-small cell lung cancer.

CDR3 in amino acids: CASQMSDTQYF. In DNA form, the CDR3 reads TGTGCCAGCCAAATGTCAGATACGCAGTATTTT. The chain couples TRBV2 to TRBJ2-3, with D unclear. V lost 8 bases, J lost 4 bases, and 7 bases lay in between. Germline CDR1 and CDR2: SNHLY and FYNNEI. The CDR3 runs 11 residues.